This entry lists 18 T cell receptor beta chains sequenced from one sample in a study of blood T cell repertoires in COVID-19 (dated by TCRdb to 2019 to 2021). Libraries were constructed by the immunoSEQ multiplex PCR assay. The clones in this table, taken by TCRdb from immuneACCESS, are in-frame only. Not every clone is retained; where verified, under half of the shortfall comes from an unresolved V gene, and the cause of the rest is unknown. For this sample the table gives about 170,000 clones, of which around four fifths were detected only once. 15% to 20% of the sample is taken by the ten largest. The source material was peripheral blood. The origin of the receptors is a woman in her seventies who had recovered from COVID-19.

V usage is TRBV18 and J usage is TRBJ2-1; 14 nucleotides match TRBD2. There are 16 residues in the CDR3. Germline-derived CDR1 and CDR2 are KGHSH and LQKENI. The V and J ends lost 2 bases and 9 bases, in that order; junction bases with no gene match: 6. This CDR3 is CASSPVGLAGGTEQFF. The CDR3 bases are TGTGCCAGCTCACCAGTTGGACTAGCGGGGGGTACTGAGCAGTTCTTC.

This clone is a singleton in its sample. A junction end diverges from the germline sequence, so it may reflect a read error. The chain carries TRBV10-3 and TRBJ2-1; no reliable D call. CDR3 length equals 15 residues. The germline CDR1 and CDR2 sequences are ENHRY and SYGVKD. CDR3 loop: CAIRETSIVGTELFF. For the CDR3, the DNA is TGTGCCATCAGGGAGACCTCCATAGTGGGTACGGAGCTGTTCTTC.

The chain has TRBV14 and TRBJ1-2, with a tentative D call TRBD1 (5 bases). The CDR3 extends over 15 amino acids. Trimming pared 1 base from V and 6 bases from J, leaving 15 bases between. CDR1 is SGHDN, CDR2 FVKESK, per germline. The CDR3 coding sequence is TGTGCCAGCAGCCAAGTTTACGGGGACTCGGATGGCTACACCTTC. The encoded protein is CASSQVYGDSDGYTF.

This chain connects TRBV2 to TRBJ2-7; D ambiguous. V lost 5 bases and J 2 bases, leaving 16 bases between the germline ends. Per the germline V gene, CDR1 is SNHLY and CDR2 is FYNNEI. The CDR3 consists of 15 residues. This CDR3 is CASSPRLVRAYEQYF. In DNA form, the CDR3 reads TGTGCCAGCAGTCCCCGGCTGGTCCGGGCCTACGAGCAGTACTTC.

This sequence joins TRBV5-4 and TRBJ1-1; weak D call: TRBD1 (6 bases). Trimming stripped 4 bases from V and 3 bases from J, with 22 bases between. The CDR3 runs 17 residues. The germline gives CDR1 SGHNT, CDR2 YYREEE (reference sequence). The CDR3 region is CASSRGGSSLLDTEAFF. The CDR3 DNA reads TGTGCCAGCAGCCGGGGGGGCTCTAGCCTTCTGGACACTGAAGCTTTCTTT.

The chain joins TRBV2 to TRBJ2-5, with D maybe TRBD1 (5 bases). Deletions cut 8 bases from V and 2 bases from J, with 9 bases between. The CDR3 is 12 residues long. Germline-derived CDR1 and CDR2 are SNHLY and FYNNEI. CDR3 residues: CASVGQQETQYF. CDR3 nucleotide sequence: TGTGCCAGCGTGGGGCAGCAAGAGACCCAGTACTTC.

The CDR3 DNA follows: TGTGCCAGCAGTTTGGGGACAGGGGGCTATGGTGAGCAGTTCTTC. This translates into CASSLGTGGYGEQFF. This chain connects TRBV27 to TRBJ2-1; 12 bases map to TRBD1. V gave up 3 bases and J gave up 9 bases; unmatched junction bases: 6. Germline CDR1 and CDR2: MNHEY and SMNVEV (reference sequence). This CDR3 region has 15 residues.

The V and J genes are TRBV7-9 and TRBJ1-6; D is perhaps TRBD1 (6 bases). The V end lost 5 bases, the J end lost 15 bases, and 14 bases lay between the germline ends. The CDR3 totals 12 residues. In germline, CDR1 is SEHNR, CDR2 FQNEAQ (reference sequence). CDR3 sequence (DNA): TGTGCCAGCAGCCTCGTGACAGGACTCCTCCACTTT. Translating gives CASSLVTGLLHF.

This clone has only a few counts. The chain combines TRBV2 with TRBJ1-2; 7 positions agree with TRBD1. Germline V gives CDR1 SNHLY, CDR2 FYNNEI. Germline trimming cut 5 bases from V and 6 bases from J; bases unmatched to any gene: 12. The CDR3 consists of 15 residues. This CDR3 reads CASSLQGRPYHGYTF. The CDR3 bases are TGTGCCAGCAGTCTACAGGGGCGCCCCTACCATGGCTACACCTTC.

This sequence joins TRBV4-1 and TRBJ1-4, with a weak D call TRBD1 (5 bases). The CDR3 runs 16 residues. V lost 1 base and J lost 7, with 16 bases in between. Germline V gene data show CDR1 as MGHRA and CDR2 as YSYEKL. DNA of the CDR3: TGCGCCAGCAGCCAAGGCGGGGCAGGCGTTGCTGAAAAACTGTTTTTT. This encodes CASSQGGAGVAEKLFF.

In regard to this clone: The same CDR3 can be traced to other DNA sequences in this sample. The chain links TRBV5-1 to TRBJ1-3; 7 positions match TRBD1. The J segment lost 4 bases and the V segment lost 4 bases, leaving 8 bases of the junction unmatched. The germline V gene encodes CDR1 SGHRS and CDR2 YFSETQ. The CDR3 is 15 residues long. CDR3 amino acids: CASSLQTGVGNTIYF. The CDR3 region has the DNA TGCGCCAGCAGCCTACAAACAGGGGTCGGAAACACCATATATTTT.

In its sample, this clone was seen a few times. The J gene is TRBJ1-2, the V gene TRBV5-6; 7 bases are a match to TRBD1. The V segment lost 4 bases and the J segment 2 bases; nucleotides outside the gene matches: 8. This CDR3 has 15 residues. Looked up from germline, CDR1 is SGHDT and CDR2 is YYEEEE. CDR3 sequence: CASSLPGRGNYGYTF. CDR3 nucleotides: TGTGCCAGCAGCCTACCGGGCAGGGGGAACTATGGCTACACCTTC. The whole variable domain, filled in from reference TRBV5-6 and TRBJ1-2, reads DAGVTQSPTHLIKTRGQQVTLRCSPKSGHDTVSWYQQALGQGPQFIFQYYEEEERQRGNFPDRFSGHQFPNYSSELNVNALLLGDSALYLCASSLPGRGNYGYTFGSGTRLTVV.

The J gene is TRBJ2-7, the V gene TRBV4-1, with D perhaps matching TRBD2 (5 bases). Germline CDR1 MGHRA, CDR2 YSYEKL. This CDR3 comprises 16 residues. The V and J ends lost 1 base and 0 bases respectively, with 13 bases between them. The CDR3 nucleotides are TGCGCCAGCAGCCAAGGGAGGCGGGTTCGCTCCTACGAGCAGTACTTC. This codes for CASSQGRRVRSYEQYF.

V gene TRBV28 combines with J gene TRBJ1-1; D uncertain. The V end was cut by 8 bases, the J end by 0 bases, with 16 bases between. The CDR3 is 15 amino acids. Germline V gene sequence: CDR1 MDHEN, CDR2 SYDVKM. For the CDR3, the DNA is TGTGCCAGCTCCCCACGGAGGGCAATGAACACTGAAGCTTTCTTT. It yields the protein CASSPRRAMNTEAFF.

V is TRBV30 and J is TRBJ1-3, with D hard to call. CDR1 is GTSNPN and CDR2 is SVGIG in the germline V gene (reference sequence). The CDR3 has 15 amino acids. V was trimmed by 3 bases and J by 0 bases, leaving 12 bases between them. The CDR3 loop is CAWRARGNSGNTIYF. The CDR3 nucleotides are TGTGCCTGGAGGGCCCGGGGTAACTCTGGAAACACCATATATTTT.

This clone was seen a single time. The V and J genes are TRBV7-9 and TRBJ1-2; TRBD1 aligns across 7 bases. Germline loops: CDR1 SEHNR, CDR2 FQNEAQ (reference sequence). The CDR3 contains 13 residues. Trimming removed 6 bases from V and 7 bases from J; junction bases left unmatched: 8. In nucleotides, the CDR3 is TGTGCCAGCAGGCCCGGGACAGAGGTTGGCTACACCTTC. Protein sequence: CASRPGTEVGYTF. Full variable domain (outside the CDR3, taken from reference TRBV7-9 and TRBJ1-2): DTGVSQNPRHKITKRGQNVTFRCDPISEHNRLYWYRQTLGQGPEFLTYFQNEAQLEKSRLLSDRFSAERPKGSFSTLEIQRTEQGDSAMYLCASRPGTEVGYTFGSGTRLTVV.

The chain recombines TRBV7-9 with TRBJ1-1, with 8 bases identical to TRBD1. CDR3 length equals 15 residues. V dropped 3 bases and J dropped 11; count of bases not matched to a gene: 14. CDR1 and CDR2 (germline): SEHNR, FQNEAQ (reference sequence). The CDR3 loop is CASSFGAGVRQGAFF. The CDR3 nucleotides are TGTGCCAGCAGCTTTGGGGCAGGGGTCCGACAGGGGGCTTTCTTT.

This chain links TRBV6-5 with TRBJ2-7; 13 nucleotides line up with TRBD2. Germline CDR1 is MNHEY and CDR2 is SVGAGI. The CDR3 totals 14 residues. V gave up 6 bases and J gave up 7 bases; unmatched junction bases: 6. CDR3 sequence: CASSRTSGREEQYF. CDR3 DNA sequence: TGTGCCAGCAGCCGGACTAGCGGGAGAGAAGAGCAGTACTTC.